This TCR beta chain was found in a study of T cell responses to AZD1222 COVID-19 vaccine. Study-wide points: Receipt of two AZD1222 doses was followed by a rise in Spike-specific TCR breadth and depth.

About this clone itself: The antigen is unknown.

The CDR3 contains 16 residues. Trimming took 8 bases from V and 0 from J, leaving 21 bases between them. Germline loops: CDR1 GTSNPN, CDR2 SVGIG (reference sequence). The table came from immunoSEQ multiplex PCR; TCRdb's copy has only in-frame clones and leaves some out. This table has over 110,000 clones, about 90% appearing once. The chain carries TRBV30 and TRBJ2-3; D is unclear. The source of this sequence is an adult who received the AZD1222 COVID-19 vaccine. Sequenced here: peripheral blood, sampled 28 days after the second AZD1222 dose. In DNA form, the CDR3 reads TGTGCCAACGGCTTTAGGGAAACCACTAGCACAGATACGCAGTATTTT. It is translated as CANGFRETTSTDTQYF. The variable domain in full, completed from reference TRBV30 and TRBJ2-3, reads SQTIHQWPATLVQPVGSPLSLECTVEGTSNPNLYWYRQAAGRGLQLLFYSVGIGQISSEVPQNLSASRPQDRQFILSSKKLLLSDSGFYLCANGFRETTSTDTQYFGPGTRLTVL.